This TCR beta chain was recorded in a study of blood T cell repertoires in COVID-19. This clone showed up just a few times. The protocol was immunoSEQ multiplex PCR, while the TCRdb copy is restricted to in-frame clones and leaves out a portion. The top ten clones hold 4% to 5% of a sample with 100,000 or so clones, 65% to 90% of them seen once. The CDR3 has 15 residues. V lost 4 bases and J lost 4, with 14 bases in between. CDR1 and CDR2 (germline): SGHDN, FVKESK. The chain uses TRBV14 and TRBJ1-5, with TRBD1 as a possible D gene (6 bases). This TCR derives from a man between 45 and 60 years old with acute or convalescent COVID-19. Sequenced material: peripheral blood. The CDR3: CASSRYRARNQPQHF. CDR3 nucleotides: TGTGCCAGCAGCCGTTACAGGGCCCGGAATCAGCCCCAGCATTTT.